The clone carrying this T cell receptor (beta chain) was seen many times. For the unsorted libraries, 2 million PBMCs stored at -80 C served as input. 5'RACE with 10-nucleotide random UMIs generated the cDNA. Via MiXCR, TCRdb re-called the 5' RACE reads, giving one row per CDR3 protein. The sample includes around 78,000 distinct CDR3 sequences, 15% to 20% of them seen just once. This entry belongs to a study of neurological immune-mediated disorders. Material for sequencing was PBMCs. The receptor was isolated from a woman aged 40-49 years in good health.

The CDR3 protein is CASSRGTSGDPSYLAKNIQYF. CDR3 coding DNA: TGTGCCAGCAGCCGCGGGACTAGCGGGGACCCGAGTTACCTAGCCAAAAACATTCAGTACTTC. V is TRBV7-9 and J is TRBJ2-4, with 13 bases lining up with TRBD2. The CDR3 runs to 21 residues. After removal of 5 bases from V and 0 bases from J, the junction contained 16 bases not matched to a gene. The germline gives CDR1 SEHNR, CDR2 FQNEAQ (reference sequence).